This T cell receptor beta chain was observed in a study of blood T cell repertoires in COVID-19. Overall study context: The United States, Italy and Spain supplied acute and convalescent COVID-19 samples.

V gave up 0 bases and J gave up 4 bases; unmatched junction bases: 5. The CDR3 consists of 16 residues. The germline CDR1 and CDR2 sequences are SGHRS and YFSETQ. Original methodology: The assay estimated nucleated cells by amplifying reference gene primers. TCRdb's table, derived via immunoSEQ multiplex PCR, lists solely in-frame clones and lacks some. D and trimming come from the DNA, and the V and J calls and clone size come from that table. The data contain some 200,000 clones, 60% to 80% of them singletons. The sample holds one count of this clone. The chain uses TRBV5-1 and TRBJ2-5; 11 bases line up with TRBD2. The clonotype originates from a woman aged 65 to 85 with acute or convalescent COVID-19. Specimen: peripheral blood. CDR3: CASSLGPTSGVETQYF. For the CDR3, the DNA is TGCGCCAGCAGCTTGGGTCCGACTAGCGGGGTAGAGACCCAGTACTTC.